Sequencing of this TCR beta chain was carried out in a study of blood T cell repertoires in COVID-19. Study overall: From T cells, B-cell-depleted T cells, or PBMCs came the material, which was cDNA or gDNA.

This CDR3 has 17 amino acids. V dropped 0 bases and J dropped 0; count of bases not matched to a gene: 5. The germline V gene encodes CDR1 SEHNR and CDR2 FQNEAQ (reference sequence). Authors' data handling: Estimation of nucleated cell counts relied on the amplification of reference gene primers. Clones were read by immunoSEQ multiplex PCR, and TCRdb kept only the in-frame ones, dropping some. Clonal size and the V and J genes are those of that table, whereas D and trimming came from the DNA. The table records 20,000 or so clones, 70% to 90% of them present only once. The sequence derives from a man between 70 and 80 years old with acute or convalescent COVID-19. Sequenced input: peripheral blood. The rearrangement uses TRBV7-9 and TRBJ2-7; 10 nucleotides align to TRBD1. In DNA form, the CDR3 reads TGTGCCAGCAGCTTAGCGGACGGGACAGGGGTCTCCTACGAGCAGTACTTC. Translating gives CASSLADGTGVSYEQYF.